The 6 T cell receptor beta chains below come from one sample, sequenced in a study of cytomegalovirus exposure and HLA in healthy donors. Both 60 Vbeta primers and 13 Jbeta primers went into the PCR. TCRdb's table, derived via immunoSEQ multiplex PCR, lists solely in-frame clones and lacks some. The data contain around 58,000 clones, approximately 71% of them singletons. Sequencing used PBMCs. Receptor source: a man aged 40-50 years in good health and CMV-seropositive.

The rearrangement joins TRBV6-1 to TRBJ1-5; 9 bases agree with TRBD1. Germline loops: CDR1 MNHNS, CDR2 SASEGT. Trimming removed 8 bases from V and 2 bases from J; junction bases left unmatched: 4. This CDR3 comprises 14 residues. CDR3 protein: CASDRTGGNQPQHF. CDR3 coding DNA: TGTGCCAGCGATAGGACAGGGGGCAATCAGCCCCAGCATTTT.

The genes are TRBV2 and TRBJ1-1; 8 nucleotides agree with TRBD1. The germline V gene encodes CDR1 SNHLY and CDR2 FYNNEI. This CDR3 region has 15 residues. V was clipped by 4 bases and J by 0 bases; unmatched bases: 4. The CDR3 DNA reads TGTGCCAGCAGTGTGGACAGGGCTATGAACACTGAAGCTTTCTTT. Translated, it gives CASSVDRAMNTEAFF.

The CDR3 nucleotides read TGCGCCAGCAGCTGGGGGACAGCGATGAACACTGAAGCTTTCTTT. Translation gives CASSWGTAMNTEAFF. The genes are TRBV5-1 and TRBJ1-1; 7 bases fit TRBD1. Trimming at V came to 3 bases and at J to 0 bases, leaving 5 bases not matched to a gene. The CDR3 sequence is 15 residues long. Germline V gives CDR1 SGHRS, CDR2 YFSETQ. Supplemented by reference TRBV5-1 and TRBJ1-1, the full variable domain reads KAGVTQTPRYLIKTRGQQVTLSCSPISGHRSVSWYQQTPGQGLQFLFEYFSETQRNKGNFPGRFSGRQFSNSRSEMNVSTLELGDSALYLCASSWGTAMNTEAFFGQGTRLTVV.

CDR3 protein: CVCGGVGEQFF. For the CDR3, the DNA is TGTGTTTGCGGGGGGGTAGGTGAGCAGTTCTTC. The chain carries TRBV19 and TRBJ2-1, with 9 bases fitting TRBD2. Germline CDR1 LNHDA, CDR2 SQIVND (reference sequence). The CDR3 covers 11 residues.

In nucleotides, the CDR3 is TGCGCCAGCAGCCCGGGAGGGGGGGGTAACTATGGCTACACCTTC. This encodes CASSPGGGGNYGYTF. This chain connects TRBV5-1 to TRBJ1-2; tentatively, D is TRBD1 (6 bases). Looked up from germline, CDR1 is SGHRS and CDR2 is YFSETQ. V lost 4 bases and J lost 1, with 14 bases in between. The CDR3 contains 15 residues.

This rearrangement joins TRBV5-5 to TRBJ1-4; D uncertain. The CDR3 runs 16 residues. The V end lost 0 bases, the J end lost 0 bases, and 9 bases lay between the germline ends. Germline-derived CDR1 and CDR2 are SGHKS and YYEKEE (reference sequence). Written as DNA, the CDR3 is TGTGCCAGCAGCTTGGAGTACGAGGCAACTAATGAAAAACTGTTTTTT. Encoded protein: CASSLEYEATNEKLFF.